One and the same sample provided the 20 T cell receptor beta chains below, sequenced in a study of T cell clones after liver transplantation. Repertoires were generated with immunoSEQ multiplex PCR, while TCRdb's copy carries only in-frame clones and drops some. The sample comprises 50,000 to 60,000 clones, less than 75% of which are singletons, and 7.5% to 10% rests with the top ten. Source: CD4+ T cells from blood, taken at the 22-month timepoint. These receptors all come from a human patient who received a liver transplant. T cells may partly derive from the graft donor.

This clone was detected a few times. The V and J genes are TRBV27 and TRBJ1-4; D ambiguous. CDR3 length: 10 amino acids. Germline lookup yields CDR1 MNHEY and CDR2 SMNVEV (reference sequence). The CDR3 coding sequence is TGTCAGGACTCCAATGAAAAACTGTTTTTT. This translates into CQDSNEKLFF.

The chain combines TRBV28 with TRBJ1-2, with D possibly TRBD1 on 6 matching bases. There are 14 residues in the CDR3. With 8 bases removed from V and 8 bases from J, the gap between germline ends came to 21 bases. Germline-derived CDR1 and CDR2 are MDHEN and SYDVKM. CDR3 loop: CASSRMGGGGGYTF. CDR3 coding DNA: TGTGCCAGCTCCCGGATGGGGGGAGGGGGAGGCTACACCTTC.

This clone was observed a handful of times. The V and J genes are TRBV29-1 and TRBJ1-5, with D possibly being TRBD1 (5 bases). Trimming left V 6 bases short and J 5 bases short, with 11 bases between. Germline V gives CDR1 SQVTM, CDR2 ANQGSEA. The CDR3 spans 12 residues. The CDR3 sequence: CSVGGGDQPQHF. The CDR3 DNA follows: TGCAGCGTCGGCGGGGGGGATCAGCCCCAGCATTTT.

The CDR3 region has the DNA TGTGCCAGCAGTTCCCCCAGGACTCTCATGAACACTGAAGCTTTCTTT. Protein: CASSSPRTLMNTEAFF. This chain connects TRBV28 to TRBJ1-1; D is undetermined. Trimming left V 4 bases short and J 0 bases short, with 15 bases between. The germline CDR1 and CDR2 sequences are MDHEN and SYDVKM. CDR3 length: 16 residues.

This chain uses TRBV7-2 with TRBJ2-3; weak D call: TRBD2 (6 bases). V lost 1 base to trimming and J lost 0 bases, with 8 bases between them. In germline, CDR1 is SGHTA, CDR2 FQGNSA. This CDR3 contains 15 residues. This chain's CDR3 is CASSLDGGSTDTQYF. The CDR3 bases are TGTGCCAGCAGCTTAGACGGGGGAAGCACAGATACGCAGTATTTT.

This clone was recorded only once. The V gene is TRBV7-9, the J gene TRBJ2-3; D is uncertain. Germline loops: CDR1 SEHNR, CDR2 FQNEAQ (reference sequence). Trimming took 5 bases from V and 2 from J, leaving 14 bases between them. The CDR3 spans 15 residues. The CDR3 spells CASSLPAQLTDTQYF. The CDR3 DNA reads as TGTGCCAGCAGCCTACCCGCACAGCTCACAGATACGCAGTATTTT.

This clone turned up a few times. The chain couples TRBV19 to TRBJ2-3, with a weak D call TRBD1 (7 bases). V was trimmed by 6 bases and J by 6 bases, leaving 16 bases between them. The CDR3 contains 14 residues. Germline V gene sequence: CDR1 LNHDA, CDR2 SQIVND (reference sequence). CDR3 in amino acids: CASSPLQGRDTQYF. In nucleotides, the CDR3 is TGTGCCAGTAGCCCATTACAGGGGAGGGATACGCAGTATTTT.

This clone was seen more than once but under ten times. The V call is TRBV9, the J call TRBJ2-1, with D perhaps TRBD1 or TRBD2 (5 bases each). Trimming removed 0 bases at V and 9 bases at J, with 10 bases between. This CDR3 region has 13 residues. The V gene's germline CDR1 is SGDLS and CDR2 YYNGEE. CDR3 loop: CASSVAPGGEQFF. DNA for the CDR3: TGTGCCAGCAGCGTAGCCCCTGGGGGTGAGCAGTTCTTC.

This clone showed up just a few times. The rearrangement links TRBV2 to TRBJ2-7; D might be TRBD1 (6 bases). V gave up 4 bases and J gave up 3 bases, with 16 bases separating them. Looked up from germline, CDR1 is SNHLY and CDR2 is FYNNEI. This CDR3 has 15 residues. CDR3: CASSGPDRRNYEQYF. The CDR3 bases are TGTGCCAGCAGTGGCCCTGACAGGCGAAACTACGAGCAGTACTTC. Variable domain in full (rest from reference TRBV2 and TRBJ2-7): EPEVTQTPSHQVTQMGQEVILRCVPISNHLYFYWYRQILGQKVEFLVSFYNNEISEKSEIFDDQFSVERPDGSNFTLKIRSTKLEDSAMYFCASSGPDRRNYEQYFGPGTRLTVT.

The CDR3 is CAGLGYNSPLHF. The CDR3 DNA reads TGCGCGGGGCTGGGATATAATTCACCCCTCCACTTT. This rearrangement joins TRBV29-1 to TRBJ1-6, with a tentative D call TRBD1 (5 bases). CDR3 length: 12 amino acids. Germline V gene lookup returns CDR1 SQVTM and CDR2 ANQGSEA.

This chain connects TRBV7-8 to TRBJ1-2, with no clear D. V dropped 1 base and J dropped 5 bases, with 11 bases sitting between them. CDR1 is SGHVS and CDR2 is FQNEAQ in the germline V gene. The CDR3 extends over 14 amino acids. CDR3 sequence (DNA): TGTGCCAGCAGCTTAGGCGAACTGCGATATGGCTACACCTTC. This gives the protein CASSLGELRYGYTF.

Only a few counts were recorded for this clone. The rearrangement joins TRBV5-1 to TRBJ1-2; possible D gene TRBD1, 6 bases. The CDR3 totals 15 residues. With 0 bases removed from V and 6 bases from J, the gap between germline ends came to 15 bases. Germline lookup yields CDR1 SGHRS and CDR2 YFSETQ. In DNA form, the CDR3 reads TGCGCCAGCAGCTTGGCCCCCGGGACAATCAATGGCTACACCTTC. Protein product: CASSLAPGTINGYTF.

This chain uses TRBV27 with TRBJ2-7; 8 bases match TRBD2. CDR3 size: 16 residues. Per germline, CDR1 MNHEY and CDR2 SMNVEV (reference sequence). Trimming at V came to 5 bases and at J to 1 base, leaving 10 bases not matched to a gene. The CDR3 is CASSPSSSGSSYEQYF. CDR3 bases: TGTGCCAGCAGTCCTTCCTCTAGCGGGTCTTCCTACGAGCAGTACTTC.

This clone is classed as medium-sized. V usage is TRBV4-1 and J usage is TRBJ2-1; the D gene is possibly TRBD2 (6 bases). V lost 3 bases to trimming and J lost 7 bases, with 16 bases between them. Germline CDR1 MGHRA, CDR2 YSYEKL. The CDR3 contains 15 residues. DNA for the CDR3: TGCGCCAGCAGCCAGGCGCGGGGCAGGCGGAATGAGCAGTTCTTC. It yields the protein CASSQARGRRNEQFF.

The chain couples TRBV5-4 to TRBJ2-3; no reliable D call. The germline V gene has CDR1 SGHNT and CDR2 YYREEE (reference sequence). The V end lost 0 bases, the J end lost 7 bases, and 9 bases lay between the germline ends. The CDR3 is made up of 13 amino acids. Written as DNA, the CDR3 is TGTGCCAGCAGCTTGGTCGGAGAAAATACGCAGTATTTT. It specifies CASSLVGENTQYF.

This rearrangement joins TRBV28 to TRBJ1-6, with D unclear. In germline, CDR1 is MDHEN, CDR2 SYDVKM. The CDR3 loop spans 15 amino acids. The V gene lost 5 bases and the J gene lost 10 bases, with 18 bases spanning the gap. DNA of the CDR3: TGTGCCAGCAGTCCACCTCGCAGTGAGGGATCACCCCTCCACTTT. Translating gives CASSPPRSEGSPLHF.

This clone occurred a few times. The chain combines TRBV30 with TRBJ2-7, with D tentatively TRBD1 or TRBD2 (5 bases each). The germline V and J ends were trimmed by 3 bases and 2 bases, with 14 bases remaining between them. This CDR3 is built from 14 residues. Germline CDR1 reads GTSNPN; CDR2 reads SVGIG (reference sequence). The CDR3 region has the DNA TGTGCCTGGAGGTTGAGAAGAGGGGCCTACGAGCAGTACTTC. It encodes CAWRLRRGAYEQYF.

This chain's CDR3 is CASLSLVVYNEQFF. CDR3 DNA sequence: TGTGCCAGCCTCTCTCTAGTCGTCTACAATGAGCAGTTCTTC. This chain uses TRBV6-1 with TRBJ2-1, with unresolved D. The CDR3 contains 14 residues. V gave up 8 bases and J gave up 3 bases, with 14 bases separating them. The germline V gene has CDR1 MNHNS and CDR2 SASEGT.

In DNA form, the CDR3 reads TGTGCCTCCGGAGGGGGACCTGAAGCTTTCTTT. Protein sequence: CASGGGPEAFF. The gene calls are TRBV19 and TRBJ1-1, with D maybe TRBD1 (6 bases). The CDR3 extends over 11 amino acids. CDR1 is LNHDA, CDR2 SQIVND, per germline (reference sequence). V lost 11 bases to trimming and J lost 6 bases, with 13 bases between them. Drawing the rest from reference TRBV19 and TRBJ1-1, the complete variable domain is DGGITQSPKYLFRKEGQNVTLSCEQNLNHDAMYWYRQDPGQGLRLIYYSQIVNDFQKGDIAEGYSVSREKKESFPLTVTSAQKNPTAFYLCASGGGPEAFFGQGTRLTVV.

The count of this clone is one. The chain recombines TRBV28 with TRBJ1-2, with TRBD1 identical over 9 bases. Germline CDR1 and CDR2: MDHEN and SYDVKM. V was pared by 4 bases and J by 5 bases, with 11 bases of the junction left unmatched. The CDR3 consists of 16 residues. This CDR3 is CASSSGQGSLPYGYTF. The CDR3 DNA reads TGTGCCAGCAGTTCGGGACAGGGATCACTACCTTATGGCTACACCTTC.